These 7 T cell receptor beta chains originate from one sample sequenced in a study of blood T cells in healthy people across ages. Then a second PCR, running about 6 to 11 cycles, was carried out with a sample-barcoded 5' primer and a J-beta primer mix. TCRdb reprocessed the 5' RACE reads with MiXCR, giving one entry per CDR3 protein. The table lists hundreds of thousands of distinct CDR3 sequences, around 30% of them singletons, with 17% in the top ten. The sample taken for sequencing was blood. The receptors here all came from a woman over 75 in good health.

This clonotype was picked up many times. One junction end does not reproduce the germline sequence, and a read error may be involved. V usage is TRBV20-1 and J usage is TRBJ1-2; D may be TRBD1 (5 bases). CDR1 is DFQATT and CDR2 is SNEGSKA in the germline V gene (reference sequence). CDR3 length: 12 amino acids. The CDR3 protein is CSAGDRNYGYTF. In DNA, the CDR3 is TGCAGTGCTGGAGACAGAAACTATGGCTACACCTTC.

The V gene is TRBV6-2 or TRBV6-3, the J gene TRBJ2-5; D call uncertain. CDR3 length equals 13 residues. From germline, CDR1 is MNHEY and CDR2 SVGEGT. Trimming pared 6 bases from V and 11 bases from J, leaving 19 bases between. Written as DNA, the CDR3 is TGTGCCAGCAGATCCCAAACAGTAAATGAGCAGTACTTC. It codes for CASRSQTVNEQYF.

The sample holds many counts of this clonotype. The chain recombines TRBV12-3 or TRBV12-4 with TRBJ1-5; no firm D call. The CDR3 loop spans 11 amino acids. V was clipped by 4 bases and J by 15 bases, with 13 bases between them. The CDR3 DNA sequence: TGTGCCAGCAGTTCGCTGATCTGGACGCATTTT. Its translation is CASSSLIWTHF.

V and J are TRBV20-1 and TRBJ1-2, with D uncertain. This CDR3 region has 15 residues. Trimming left V 1 base short and J 0 bases short, with 12 bases between. Germline V gene data show CDR1 as DFQATT and CDR2 as SNEGSKA (reference sequence). In DNA, the CDR3 is TGCAGTGCTAGAGGAGGGAGGTTTGCTAACTATGGCTACACCTTC. Protein: CSARGGRFANYGYTF.

The chain is built from TRBV2 and TRBJ1-5; possibly TRBD1 for D (5 bases). Trimming pared 6 bases from V and 2 bases from J, leaving 14 bases between. CDR1 is SNHLY, CDR2 FYNNEI, per germline. This CDR3 comprises 15 residues. Here the CDR3 reads CASRVRGSGNQPQHF. In DNA, the CDR3 is TGTGCCAGCAGAGTGCGGGGGTCGGGCAATCAGCCCCAGCATTTT.

This clonotype was detected many times. The chain recombines TRBV3-1 with TRBJ2-1, with 7 bases identical to TRBD2. The CDR3 loop spans 13 amino acids. The trim removed 3 bases at V and 7 bases at J, leaving 3 bases unmatched. The germline gives CDR1 LGHDT, CDR2 YNNKEL (reference sequence). The CDR3 DNA follows: TGTGCCAGCAGCCAGCAACTAGCGAATGAGCAGTTCTTC. Its protein product is CASSQQLANEQFF.

This clonotype occurred many times. The chain joins TRBV24-1 to TRBJ2-5, with 7 bases that match TRBD1. After removal of 3 bases from V and 7 bases from J, the junction contained 10 bases not matched to a gene. The V gene's germline CDR1 is KGHDR and CDR2 SFDVKD. The CDR3 spans 15 residues. The CDR3 protein is CATSDQGQTSGTQYF. Written as DNA, the CDR3 is TGTGCCACCAGTGATCAGGGACAGACCTCTGGGACCCAGTACTTC.